A single T cell receptor (beta chain) is shown here with its context. Its antigen remains undetermined. One base away there is no much larger clone; base qualities are not given. This sample is part of a study of shared clonotypes between healthy human individuals (TCRdb year 2020). With respect to the entire study: The cohort comprised two women and a few men aged 18 to 49 years. Each donor's leukapheresis produced roughly between about 0.9 and 9.5 billion PBMCs. Different laboratories and diverse techniques were used to prepare libraries and sequence TCR repertoires, to increase sequencing depth and limit assay-specific biases. For each donor, three plates each were used for CD4 naive and CD4 memory, two plates were used for CD8 naive, and one plate was used for CD8 memory. The study deeply sequenced blood TCR repertoires of about 5 healthy adults to estimate repertoire size and the extent of clonotype sharing between individuals.

Healthy HIV-negative adults with no recently reported acute infections or vaccinations were included as donors. Every donor was a Caucasian adult living in Nashville, Tennessee, USA. CD4+ T cells were enriched by magnetic negative selection; naive cells were then positively selected on CD45RA, and the negative fraction formed the memory subset. After blood collection by leukapheresis, PBMCs were isolated using Ficoll-Histopaque density gradient centrifugation and then cryopreserved in the vapor phase of liquid nitrogen. Analytical flow cytometry was used to check the purity and quantity of every magnetically sorted T cell population. Genomic DNA was isolated from every sorted fraction and measured by UV absorbance on a Nanodrop 2000c. Using the deep immunoSEQ assay, multiplex PCR amplified TCR CDR3 regions from genomic DNA. Genomic DNA extracted from each cell subset was distributed evenly over all wells of several immunoSEQ 96-well plates, and each plate served as one replicate. For sorted subsets, each replicate PCR was loaded with about 200 ng genomic DNA, equivalent to 30,000 or so T cell genomes. Purified libraries were quantified with a Qubit 3.0 fluorometer, sized on a Bioanalyzer 2100, and re-quantified with the KAPA Library Quantification kit. Every immunoSEQ 96-well plate was sequenced on a dedicated single-read 150-cycle Illumina NextSeq 550 flow cell. In the source study's methods: The immunoSEQ output contained only junctional sequences without quality scores, so filtering could not match that applied to full-length reads. Sequences were annotated with PyIR, a Python wrapper for IgBLAST v1.9, and V/J genes and CDR3 were assigned using IMGT germline references. Reads were filtered out if the reads had weak V/J assignments (E-value above 1e-6), no CDR3, stop codons, out-of-frame junctions, or ambiguous translated residues. A V3J clonotype was defined by an identical inferred V gene, J gene, and CDR3 amino acid sequence. To compute the percentage overlap between repertoires, the number of shared unique clonotypes was divided by the size of the smaller repertoire. Three approaches were used to assess repertoire richness: RTK rarefaction, the Chao1 estimator, and Recon v2.1 estimates of unobserved clonotypes. Generation probabilities for all TCRbeta clonotypes obtained by the gDNA method from a handful of donors were computed using OLGA. The immuneACCESS repertoire file appears here via TCRdb, limited to in-frame rearrangements. These files lack a portion of the clones; in checked studies, under half of the deficit traces to unresolved V genes, and the cause of the others is not known. V and J calls and clone size are those listed in that table; D and trimming were worked out from the DNA. For this sample the table gives 2 million to 2.5 million clones, of which 92% were detected only once. About 0.41% of the sample is in the top ten clones.

Findings and caveats that apply to the study as a whole: Pairwise subsampling indicated that sequencing depth was expected to affect the degree of clonotype sharing among donors. The small number of donors limited the genetic and exposure-history diversity represented. Naive subsets generally had larger estimated clonotype richness than memory subsets. Compared with non-shared clonotypes, the clonotypes found in all four sorted-subset donors had higher generation probabilities. Across four donors, around 5% of naive CD4, approximately 3.6% of naive CD8, approximately 2.5% of memory CD4, and approximately 0.4% of memory CD8 clonotypes were shared. Rarefaction of sorted-subset datasets indicated incomplete sequencing despite the large sequencing depth. Sampling was limited to blood, and TCR repertoires in tissue likely differ from TCR repertoires in blood.

Sample: naive CD4+ T cells from PBMCs. The cell subset or site label for this specimen denotes: CD45RA+ positively selected. The clonotype was recovered from a man younger than 35 in good health. Some clones in this sample may be carry-over from other donors' samples.

The nucleotide sequence is given as TGCGCCAGCAGCTTGGCAAACAGTTTCCTTTACGAGCAGTACTTC. It specifies CASSLANSFLYEQYF. The sequence joins TRBV5-1 to TRBJ2-7, with no confident D gene call. From the germline V gene, CDR1 is SGHRS and CDR2 is YFSETQ. V drops 0 bases and J drops 4 bases, leaving 14 bases in between. Counted from cysteine to phenylalanine, this CDR3 has 15 amino acids. Solely the CDR3 DNA is kept, with 45 bases framed from the first base.